The clone carrying this T cell receptor (beta chain) was recorded at least ten times. Its antigen is still unknown. This record belongs to a study of molecular identifiers for immune sequencing clone quantification. MiXCR, run by TCRdb on the PCR reads, gives a single entry per CDR3 protein. This table has over 550,000 distinct CDR3 sequences, less than 30% appearing once. The CDR3 is 14 amino acids. V shed 2 bases, J shed 3 bases, and the junction held 3 bases outside the gene matches. Broader study findings: One cell's worth of spiked Jurkat TCR RNA was reportedly detectable among approximately 990,000 naive cells.

Naive CD8 sequencing libraries were generated from roughly 20,000 to 1,000,000 sorted cells, with 10%, 30% or 50% RNA as input. Sorting was used to obtain naive CD8 T cells (CD8+CD4-CCR7+CD45RA+). This sequence joins TRBV12-3 or TRBV12-4 and TRBJ2-7, with 8 bases lining up with TRBD2. Sequenced: naive CD8+ T cells from blood, with Jurkat cell RNA spiked in. As for subset: FACS-sorted CD8+CD4-CCR7+CD45RA+ naive T cells. This sequence originates from a human donor in good health. Some libraries in this study had Jurkat cell RNA spiked in. The CDR3 loop is CASSLLAGVYEQYF. CDR3 in DNA: TGTGCCAGCAGTTTACTAGCGGGTGTCTACGAGCAGTACTTC.